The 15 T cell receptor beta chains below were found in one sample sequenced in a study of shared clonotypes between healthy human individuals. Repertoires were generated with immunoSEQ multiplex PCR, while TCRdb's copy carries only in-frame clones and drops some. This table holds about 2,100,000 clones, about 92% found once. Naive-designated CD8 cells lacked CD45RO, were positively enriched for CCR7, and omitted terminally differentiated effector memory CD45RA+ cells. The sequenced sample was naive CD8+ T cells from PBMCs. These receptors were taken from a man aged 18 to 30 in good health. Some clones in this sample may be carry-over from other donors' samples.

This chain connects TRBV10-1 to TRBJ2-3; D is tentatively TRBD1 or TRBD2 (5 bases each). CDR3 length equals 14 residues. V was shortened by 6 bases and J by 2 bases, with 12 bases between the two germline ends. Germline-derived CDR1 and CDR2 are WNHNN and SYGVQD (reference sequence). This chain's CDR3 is CASSYGTDTDTQYF. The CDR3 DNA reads TGCGCCAGCAGCTACGGGACGGACACAGATACGCAGTATTTT.

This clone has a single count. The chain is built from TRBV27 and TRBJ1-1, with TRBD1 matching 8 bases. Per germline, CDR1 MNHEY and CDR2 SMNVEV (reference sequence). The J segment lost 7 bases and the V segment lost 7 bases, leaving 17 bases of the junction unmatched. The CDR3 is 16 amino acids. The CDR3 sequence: CASNLGPGQVFGEAFF. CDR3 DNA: TGTGCCAGCAACCTGGGGCCGGGACAGGTTTTCGGTGAAGCTTTCTTT.

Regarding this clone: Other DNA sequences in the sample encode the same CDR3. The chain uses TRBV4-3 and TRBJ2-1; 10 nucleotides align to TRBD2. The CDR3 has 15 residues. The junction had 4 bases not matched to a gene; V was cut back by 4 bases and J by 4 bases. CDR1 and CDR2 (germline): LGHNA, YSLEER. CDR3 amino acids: CASSPGTSVYNEQFF. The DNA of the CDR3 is TGCGCCAGCAGCCCGGGGACTAGCGTTTACAATGAGCAGTTCTTC.

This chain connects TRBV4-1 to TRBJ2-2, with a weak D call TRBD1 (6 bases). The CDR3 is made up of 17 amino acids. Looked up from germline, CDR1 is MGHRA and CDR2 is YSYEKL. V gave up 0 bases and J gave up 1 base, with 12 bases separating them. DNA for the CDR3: TGCGCCAGCAGCCAAGATTGGGAACAGGGGAACACCGGGGAGCTGTTTTTT. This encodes CASSQDWEQGNTGELFF.

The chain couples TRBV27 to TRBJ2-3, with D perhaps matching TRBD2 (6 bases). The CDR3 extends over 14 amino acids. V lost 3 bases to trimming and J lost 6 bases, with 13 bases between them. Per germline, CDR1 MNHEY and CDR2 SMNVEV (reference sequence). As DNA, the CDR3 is TGTGCCAGCAGTTTTTTGCTAGCGAGCGATACGCAGTATTTT. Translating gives CASSFLLASDTQYF.

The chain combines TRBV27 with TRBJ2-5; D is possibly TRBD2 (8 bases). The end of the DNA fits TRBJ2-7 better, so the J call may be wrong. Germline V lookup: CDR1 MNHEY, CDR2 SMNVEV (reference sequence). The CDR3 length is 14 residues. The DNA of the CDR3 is TGTGCCAGCAGTTGGACAGGTAGCGGGAACGAGCAGTACTTC. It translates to CASSWTGSGNEQYF.

CDR3 residues: CASSVREGSTYEQYF. The CDR3 coding sequence is TGTGCCAGCAGTGTCCGAGAAGGGTCCACCTACGAGCAGTACTTC. The genes are TRBV6-1 and TRBJ2-7; no firm D call. In germline, CDR1 is MNHNS, CDR2 SASEGT. The germline V and J ends were trimmed by 4 bases and 2 bases, with 15 bases remaining between them. The CDR3 has 15 residues.

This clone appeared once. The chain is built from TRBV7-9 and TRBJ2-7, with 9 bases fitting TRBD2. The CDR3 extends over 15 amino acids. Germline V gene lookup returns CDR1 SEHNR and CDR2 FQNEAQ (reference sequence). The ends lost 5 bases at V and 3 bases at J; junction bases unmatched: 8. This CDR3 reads CASSPPALAGYEQYF. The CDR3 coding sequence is TGTGCCAGCAGCCCACCGGCACTAGCGGGCTACGAGCAGTACTTC. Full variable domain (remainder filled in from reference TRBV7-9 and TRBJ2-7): DTGVSQNPRHKITKRGQNVTFRCDPISEHNRLYWYRQTLGQGPEFLTYFQNEAQLEKSRLLSDRFSAERPKGSFSTLEIQRTEQGDSAMYLCASSPPALAGYEQYFGPGTRLTVT.

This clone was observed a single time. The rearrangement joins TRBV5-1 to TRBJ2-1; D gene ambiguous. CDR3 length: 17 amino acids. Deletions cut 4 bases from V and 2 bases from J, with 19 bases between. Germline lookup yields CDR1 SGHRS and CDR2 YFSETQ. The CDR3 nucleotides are TGCGCCAGCAGCCCCATACAATTAAACCCTACCTACAATGAGCAGTTCTTC. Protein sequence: CASSPIQLNPTYNEQFF.

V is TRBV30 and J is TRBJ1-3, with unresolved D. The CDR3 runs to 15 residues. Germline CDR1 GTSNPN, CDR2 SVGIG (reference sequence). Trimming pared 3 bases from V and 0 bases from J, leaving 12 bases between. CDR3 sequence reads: CAWRPPASSGNTIYF. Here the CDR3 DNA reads TGTGCCTGGAGGCCGCCAGCCAGCTCTGGAAACACCATATATTTT.

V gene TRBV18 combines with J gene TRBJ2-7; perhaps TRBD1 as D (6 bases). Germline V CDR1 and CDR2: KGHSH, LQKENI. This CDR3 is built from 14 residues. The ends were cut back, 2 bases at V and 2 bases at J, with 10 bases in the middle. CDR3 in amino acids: CASSPRDMPYEQYF. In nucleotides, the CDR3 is TGTGCCAGCTCACCAAGGGACATGCCCTACGAGCAGTACTTC.

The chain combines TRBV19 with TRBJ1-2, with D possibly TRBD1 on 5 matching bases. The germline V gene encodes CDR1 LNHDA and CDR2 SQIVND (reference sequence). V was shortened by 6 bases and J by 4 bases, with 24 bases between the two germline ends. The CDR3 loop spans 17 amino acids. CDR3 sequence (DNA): TGTGCCAGTAGCAAGATACTTGACAGAAGCATTCCCTATGGCTACACCTTC. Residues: CASSKILDRSIPYGYTF. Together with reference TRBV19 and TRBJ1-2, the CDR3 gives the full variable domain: DGGITQSPKYLFRKEGQNVTLSCEQNLNHDAMYWYRQDPGQGLRLIYYSQIVNDFQKGDIAEGYSVSREKKESFPLTVTSAQKNPTAFYLCASSKILDRSIPYGYTFGSGTRLTVV.

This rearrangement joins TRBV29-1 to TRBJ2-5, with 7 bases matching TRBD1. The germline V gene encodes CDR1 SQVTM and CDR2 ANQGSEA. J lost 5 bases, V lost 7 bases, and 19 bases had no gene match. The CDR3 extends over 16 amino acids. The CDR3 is CSEPSTGAQGIETQYF. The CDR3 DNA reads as TGCAGCGAGCCCTCCACAGGGGCCCAGGGGATCGAGACCCAGTACTTC.

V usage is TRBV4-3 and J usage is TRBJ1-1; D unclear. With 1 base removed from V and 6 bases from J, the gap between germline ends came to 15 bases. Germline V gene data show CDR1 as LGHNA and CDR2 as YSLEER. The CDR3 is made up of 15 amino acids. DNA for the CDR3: TGCGCCAGCAGCCAAGTTTCGGTCCGGGTTCCTGAAGCTTTCTTT. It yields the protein CASSQVSVRVPEAFF.

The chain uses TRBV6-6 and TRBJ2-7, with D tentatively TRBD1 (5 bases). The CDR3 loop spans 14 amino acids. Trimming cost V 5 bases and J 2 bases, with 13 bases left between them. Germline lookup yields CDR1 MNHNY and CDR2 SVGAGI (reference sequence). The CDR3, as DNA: TGTGCCAGCAGTCCTCGGACAAAGACCTACGAGCAGTACTTC. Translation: CASSPRTKTYEQYF.